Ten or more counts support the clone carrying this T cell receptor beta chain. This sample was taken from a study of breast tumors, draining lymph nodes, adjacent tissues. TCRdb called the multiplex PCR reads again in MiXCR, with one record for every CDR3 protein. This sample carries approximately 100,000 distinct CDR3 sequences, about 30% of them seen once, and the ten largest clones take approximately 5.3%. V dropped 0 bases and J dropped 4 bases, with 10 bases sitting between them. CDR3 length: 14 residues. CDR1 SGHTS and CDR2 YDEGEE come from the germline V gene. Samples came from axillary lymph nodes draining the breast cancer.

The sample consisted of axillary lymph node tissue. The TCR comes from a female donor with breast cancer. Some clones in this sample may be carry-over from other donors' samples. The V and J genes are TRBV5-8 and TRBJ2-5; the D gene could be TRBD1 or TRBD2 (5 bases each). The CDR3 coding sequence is TGTGCCAGCAGCTTGGCCGGGGCGGGAGAGACCCAGTACTTC. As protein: CASSLAGAGETQYF.